This TCR beta chain was obtained from a study of vaccination effects on CD4 cells after COVID-19. Whole-study findings and limits: Clonal contraction was marked in infection- and vaccine-induced clones late after vaccination. New vaccine-induced clones were the main type among post-vaccine spike-reactive clones in convalescents. Convalescent patients were scarce in the study, and it lacked early post-infection timepoints.

On this clone: As yet, its antigen is unknown.

Libraries were prepared by immunoSEQ multiplex PCR; TCRdb keeps only in-frame clonotypes and omits some of them. The sample lists 45,000 to 60,000 clones, about 78% occurring once. CDR1 and CDR2 (germline): MNHNY, SVGAGI (reference sequence). This CDR3 contains 16 residues. V was cut by 5 bases and J by 4 bases, with 19 bases left in between. Following 10 days of culture, CD4+ T cells were isolated. Infection dated between March and December 2020, before the Alpha, Beta and Delta variants reached the United States. J is TRBJ2-3 and V is TRBV6-6; TRBD1 or TRBD2 may be the D gene (5 bases each). The TCR originated in a human donor who had a prior SARS-CoV-2 infection. The input for sequencing was CD4+ T cells from PBMCs cultured without peptide, taken before COVID-19 vaccination. The chain's CDR3 is CASSGSGTEPPDTQYF. The DNA for the CDR3 is TGTGCCAGCAGTGGCTCCGGGACCGAGCCCCCAGATACGCAGTATTTT.